This T cell receptor (beta chain) was identified in a study of blood T cell repertoires in COVID-19. Background on the study: Nucleic acid was either cDNA or gDNA, and it came from T cells, B-cell-depleted T cells, or PBMCs.

The protocol was immunoSEQ multiplex PCR, while the TCRdb copy is restricted to in-frame clones and leaves out a portion. The table includes under 350,000 clones, around 90% detected once. Categorization into cohorts depended on clinical history that participants reported. The material sequenced was PBMCs or T cells enriched from blood (not recorded which). This sequence was found in a woman aged 40 to 55 who had recovered from COVID-19.

CDR3 protein: CASSWGRSEKLFF. The DNA of the CDR3 is TGTGCCAGCAGTTGGGGCAGAAGTGAAAAACTGTTTTTT. The V call is TRBV12-3 or TRBV12-4, the J call TRBJ1-4; perhaps TRBD1 as D (5 bases). V was cut by 4 bases and J by 7 bases, with 10 bases left in between. This CDR3 contains 13 residues.